The 16 T cell receptor beta chains reported below all come from one sample, sequenced in a study of blood T cell repertoires in COVID-19 (TCRdb year 2020). The method behind the library was the immunoSEQ multiplex PCR assay. TCRdb retrieved this table from immuneACCESS and kept in-frame rearrangements only. Not all clones are present; in checked studies, unresolved V genes account for under half, and no reason is known for the remainder. Across this sample there are about 240,000 clones, with 75% to 90% seen only once. Of the sample, about 3.5% is held by the ten largest clones. Sequenced: PBMCs or T cells enriched from blood (not recorded which). These receptors came from a woman aged 40 to 50 with acute COVID-19.

This clone was detected once. The chain uses TRBV27 and TRBJ1-5; D is undetermined. CDR1 and CDR2 from the germline V gene are MNHEY and SMNVEV (reference sequence). Trimming cost V 5 bases and J 3 bases, with 8 bases left between them. The CDR3 runs to 13 residues. CDR3 coding DNA: TGTGCCAGCAGTCCAAGCCCCAATCAGCCCCAGCATTTT. Protein product: CASSPSPNQPQHF.

CDR3 sequence (DNA): TGTGCCAGCAGTGAGTTGGGACTAGCGGACTACAATGAGCAGTTCTTC. Translation: CASSELGLADYNEQFF. The gene calls are TRBV25-1 and TRBJ2-1, with TRBD2 matching over 11 bases. V trimming: 3 bases; J trimming: 3 bases; junction bases outside the gene matches: 4. The CDR3 consists of 16 residues. The germline gives CDR1 MGHDK, CDR2 SYGVNS.

This rearrangement joins TRBV2 to TRBJ2-5; 13 bases match TRBD2. The CDR3 contains 17 residues. Trimming at V came to 6 bases and at J to 2 bases, leaving 9 bases not matched to a gene. The germline gives CDR1 SNHLY, CDR2 FYNNEI. The CDR3, as DNA: TGTGCCAGCAGGAGGACTAGCGGGAGTGGGTCTCAAGAGACCCAGTACTTC. Translated: CASRRTSGSGSQETQYF. Looking up the rest from reference TRBV2 and TRBJ2-5 gives the full variable domain: EPEVTQTPSHQVTQMGQEVILRCVPISNHLYFYWYRQILGQKVEFLVSFYNNEISEKSEIFDDQFSVERPDGSNFTLKIRSTKLEDSAMYFCASRRTSGSGSQETQYFGPGTRLLVL.

The chain carries TRBV5-6 and TRBJ2-7; TRBD2 matches 8 bases. This CDR3 spans 15 amino acids. The junction had 2 bases not matched to a gene; V was cut back by 0 bases and J by 0 bases. In germline, CDR1 is SGHDT, CDR2 YYEEEE. The chain's CDR3 is CASSLGSGTSYEQYF. CDR3 in DNA: TGTGCCAGCAGCTTGGGTAGCGGGACCTCCTACGAGCAGTACTTC.

This clone appeared once. This chain connects TRBV7-8 to TRBJ1-2; perhaps TRBD1 as D (5 bases). The germline gives CDR1 SGHVS, CDR2 FQNEAQ. This CDR3 comprises 15 residues. V was trimmed by 1 base and J by 4 bases, leaving 13 bases between them. For the CDR3, the DNA is TGTGCCAGCAGCTTAGGAGGAGGGGCTCCCTATGGCTACACCTTC. Encoded protein: CASSLGGGAPYGYTF.

The sample holds many counts of this clone. The chain employs TRBV4-1 and TRBJ2-2; 8 positions match TRBD2. V dropped 3 bases and J dropped 4; count of bases not matched to a gene: 10. Germline V gives CDR1 MGHRA, CDR2 YSYEKL. This CDR3 contains 17 residues. In nucleotides, the CDR3 is TGCGCCAGCAGCCAGGTTCCGGGACTAGTGGGCACCGGGGAGCTGTTTTTT. Translation gives CASSQVPGLVGTGELFF.

The rearrangement links TRBV10-3 to TRBJ2-5, with 7 nucleotides matching TRBD2. Per the germline V gene, CDR1 is ENHRY and CDR2 is SYGVKD. J gave up 6 bases and V 0 bases, and 28 bases lay outside the gene matches. This CDR3 is built from 22 residues. CDR3 amino acids: CAISESTQAGYVGRSVTKTQYF. The CDR3 region has the DNA TGTGCCATCAGTGAGTCGACCCAGGCCGGGTACGTCGGGAGGTCTGTGACCAAGACCCAGTACTTC.

The chain links TRBV11-2 to TRBJ2-7; D perhaps matches TRBD1 (6 bases). This CDR3 region has 15 residues. The V end lost 5 bases, the J end lost 0 bases, and 14 bases lay between the germline ends. Germline values: CDR1 SGHAT, CDR2 FQNNGV. The CDR3 region is CASSAPGALSYEQYF. The CDR3 DNA reads as TGTGCCAGCAGCGCCCCAGGGGCCCTCTCCTACGAGCAGTACTTC.

This clone was counted once. Other nucleotide sequences from this sample produce the same CDR3. The chain is built from TRBV13 and TRBJ2-5; 10 bases align to TRBD1. This CDR3 has 17 residues. The junction had 10 bases not matched to a gene; V was cut back by 2 bases and J by 4 bases. In germline, CDR1 is PRHDT, CDR2 FYEKMQ (reference sequence). In nucleotides, the CDR3 is TGTGCCAGCAGCTTACAGACAGGGGGCGCATATCGAGAGACCCAGTACTTC. Its translation is CASSLQTGGAYRETQYF.

J is TRBJ2-7 and V is TRBV7-8; D perhaps matches TRBD2 (5 bases). V was pared by 1 base and J by 6 bases, with 13 bases between. The germline CDR1 and CDR2 sequences are SGHVS and FQNEAQ. The CDR3 has 14 amino acids. Written as DNA, the CDR3 is TGTGCCAGCAGCTTAGGCGCCGGGATCGGCGAGCAGTACTTC. Translation: CASSLGAGIGEQYF.

This clone was picked up a small number of times. The chain uses TRBV19 and TRBJ1-5, with 12 bases aligning to TRBD1. The CDR3 spans 16 residues. In germline, CDR1 is LNHDA, CDR2 SQIVND (reference sequence). J was trimmed by 7 bases and V by 5 bases; bases with no gene match: 9. The CDR3 nucleotides read TGTGCCAGTAGTGCGCCGGGACAGGGGGCGCGGCAGCCCCAGCATTTT. It yields the protein CASSAPGQGARQPQHF.

The chain is built from TRBV6-2 or TRBV6-3 and TRBJ2-7; TRBD2 agrees at 15 bases. J lost 2 bases, V lost 3 bases, and 17 bases had no gene match. Germline V gene lookup returns CDR1 MNHEY and CDR2 SVGEGT. This CDR3 comprises 21 residues. CDR3 protein: CASSYVGTKPGTSGRPYEQYF. The CDR3 DNA sequence: TGTGCCAGCAGTTATGTAGGAACCAAACCCGGGACTAGCGGGAGGCCCTACGAGCAGTACTTC.

The chain couples TRBV27 to TRBJ2-3, with 8 bases aligning to TRBD1. Unmatched junction bases numbered 14, after V lost 6 bases and J lost 3 bases. This CDR3 region has 17 residues. CDR1 is MNHEY, CDR2 SMNVEV, per germline (reference sequence). CDR3 loop: CASRARSGTGRTDTQYF. CDR3 bases: TGTGCCAGCAGAGCGCGATCTGGGACAGGTCGTACAGATACGCAGTATTTT.

The chain employs TRBV5-1 and TRBJ2-2, with D maybe TRBD1 (6 bases). The ends were cut back, 3 bases at V and 6 bases at J, with 12 bases in the middle. The CDR3 extends over 14 amino acids. The germline V gene encodes CDR1 SGHRS and CDR2 YFSETQ. For the CDR3, the DNA is TGCGCCAGCAGCTGGGCCCAGGGGTCCGGGGAGCTGTTTTTT. Its protein product is CASSWAQGSGELFF.

This clone was detected many times. The rearrangement joins TRBV15 to TRBJ2-7; D not resolved. The germline CDR1 and CDR2 sequences are LNHNV and YYDKDF (reference sequence). The CDR3 has 13 amino acids. Trimming left V 0 bases short and J 2 bases short, with 5 bases between. This CDR3 reads CATSRDVTYEQYF. Written as DNA, the CDR3 is TGTGCCACCAGCAGAGATGTCACCTACGAGCAGTACTTC.

The chain joins TRBV11-3 to TRBJ2-2, with 9 bases identical to TRBD2. V trimming: 4 bases; J trimming: 7 bases; junction bases outside the gene matches: 1. The CDR3 consists of 13 residues. The V gene's germline CDR1 is SGHNT and CDR2 YENEEA. The CDR3 DNA follows: TGTGCCAGCAGCTCGCGGGAGGGCGGGGAGCTGTTTTTT. The encoded protein is CASSSREGGELFF.